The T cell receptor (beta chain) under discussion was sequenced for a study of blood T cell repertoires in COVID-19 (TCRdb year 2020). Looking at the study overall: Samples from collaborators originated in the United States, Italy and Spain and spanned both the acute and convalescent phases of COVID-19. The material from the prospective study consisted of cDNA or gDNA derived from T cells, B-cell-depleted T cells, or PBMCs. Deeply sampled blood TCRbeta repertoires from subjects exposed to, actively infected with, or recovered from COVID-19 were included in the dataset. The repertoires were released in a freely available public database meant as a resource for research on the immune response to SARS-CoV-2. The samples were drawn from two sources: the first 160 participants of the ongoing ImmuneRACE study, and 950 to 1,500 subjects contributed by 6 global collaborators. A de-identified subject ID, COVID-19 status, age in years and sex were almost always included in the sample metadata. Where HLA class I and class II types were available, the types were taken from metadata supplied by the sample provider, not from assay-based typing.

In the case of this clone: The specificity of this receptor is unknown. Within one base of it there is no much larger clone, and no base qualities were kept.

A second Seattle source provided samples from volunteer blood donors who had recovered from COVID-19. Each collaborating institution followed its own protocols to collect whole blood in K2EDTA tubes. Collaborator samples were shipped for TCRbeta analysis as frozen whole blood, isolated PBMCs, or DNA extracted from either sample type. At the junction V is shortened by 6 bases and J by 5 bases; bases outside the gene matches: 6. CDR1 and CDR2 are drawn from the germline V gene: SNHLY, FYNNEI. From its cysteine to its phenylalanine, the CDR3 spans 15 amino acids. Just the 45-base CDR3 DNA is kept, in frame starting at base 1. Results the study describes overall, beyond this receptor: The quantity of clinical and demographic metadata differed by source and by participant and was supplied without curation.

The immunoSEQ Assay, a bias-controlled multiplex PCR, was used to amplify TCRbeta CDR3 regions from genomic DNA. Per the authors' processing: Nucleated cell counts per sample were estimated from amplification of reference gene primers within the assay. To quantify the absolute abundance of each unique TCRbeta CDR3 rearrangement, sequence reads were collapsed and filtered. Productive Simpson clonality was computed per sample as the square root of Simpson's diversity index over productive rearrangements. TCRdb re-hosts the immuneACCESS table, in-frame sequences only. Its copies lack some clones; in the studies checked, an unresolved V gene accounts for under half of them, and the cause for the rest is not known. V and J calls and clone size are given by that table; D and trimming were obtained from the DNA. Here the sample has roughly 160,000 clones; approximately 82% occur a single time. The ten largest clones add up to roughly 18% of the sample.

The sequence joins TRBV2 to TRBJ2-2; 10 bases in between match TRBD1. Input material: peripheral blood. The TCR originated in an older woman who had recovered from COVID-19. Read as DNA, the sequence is TGTGCCAGCAGGGCGGGACAGGGGCAAACCGGGGAGCTGTTTTTT. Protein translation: CASRAGQGQTGELFF.